One sample yielded the 10 T cell receptor beta chains listed below, sequenced in a study of cytomegalovirus exposure and HLA in healthy donors. Use of 60 Vbeta and 13 Jbeta primers characterized the PCR. Sequencing used immunoSEQ multiplex PCR; TCRdb keeps in-frame clones, though not all of them. The sample records about 130,000 clones, over 65% being singletons. Sequenced material: PBMCs. The receptors derive from a man aged 18 to 29 in good health and CMV-seropositive.

This sequence joins TRBV7-9 and TRBJ1-2, with D possibly being TRBD1 (6 bases). Per the germline V gene, CDR1 is SEHNR and CDR2 is FQNEAQ (reference sequence). Trimming stripped 5 bases from V and 8 bases from J, with 12 bases between. The CDR3 is 12 amino acids. CDR3 sequence: CASSPGEGGYTF. The CDR3 DNA reads as TGTGCCAGCAGCCCAGGGGAGGGCGGCTACACCTTC.

This rearrangement joins TRBV4-2 to TRBJ1-4; D call uncertain. V lost 0 bases, J lost 3 bases, and 5 bases lay in between. Germline V lookup: CDR1 LGHNA, CDR2 YNFKEQ. The CDR3 is made up of 14 amino acids. The CDR3 DNA reads TGTGCCAGCAGCCAAGATGGGCCTAATGAAAAACTGTTTTTT. As protein: CASSQDGPNEKLFF.

The chain uses TRBV19 and TRBJ2-5; 10 positions agree with TRBD1. The DNA matches TRBJ2-7 better at its end, which makes the J call doubtful. Germline V lookup: CDR1 LNHDA, CDR2 SQIVND (reference sequence). CDR3 length equals 14 residues. The CDR3 here is CASRAGTGDYEQYF. The CDR3 DNA is TGTGCCAGTAGAGCCGGGACAGGGGACTACGAGCAGTACTTC.

The chain uses TRBV9 and TRBJ1-2; TRBD1 is a possible D gene (6 bases). V lost 0 bases and J 8 bases, leaving 17 bases between the germline ends. Germline V lookup: CDR1 SGDLS, CDR2 YYNGEE. The CDR3 extends over 15 amino acids. The CDR3: CASSVGWGQGEGYTF. The CDR3 nucleotides read TGTGCCAGCAGCGTAGGTTGGGGACAAGGAGAAGGCTACACCTTC. The full variable domain, rest sourced from reference TRBV9 and TRBJ1-2, is DSGVTQTPKHLITATGQRVTLRCSPRSGDLSVYWYQQSLDQGLQFLIQYYNGEERAKGNILERFSAQQFPDLHSELNLSSLELGDSALYFCASSVGWGQGEGYTFGSGTRLTVV.

V and J are TRBV5-1 and TRBJ2-1; 12 bases are a match to TRBD2. Trimming cost V 5 bases and J 4 bases; bases outside gene matches: 10. The CDR3 covers 17 residues. Germline assignment: CDR1 SGHRS and CDR2 YFSETQ. The CDR3 DNA sequence: TGCGCCAGCAGTGGGCTAGCGGGGGGGACATTTTACAATGAGCAGTTCTTC. This encodes CASSGLAGGTFYNEQFF.

This clone occurred a few times. The chain recombines TRBV18 with TRBJ1-3; no clear D gene. Deletions cut 1 base from V and 0 bases from J, with 13 bases between. The CDR3 extends over 17 amino acids. Per the germline V gene, CDR1 is KGHSH and CDR2 is LQKENI. CDR3: CASSPRFTVYSGNTIYF. The CDR3 DNA reads TGTGCCAGCTCACCACGCTTCACGGTTTACTCTGGAAACACCATATATTTT. Full variable domain (rest looked up from reference TRBV18 and TRBJ1-3): NAGVMQNPRHLVRRRGQEARLRCSPMKGHSHVYWYRQLPEEGLKFMVYLQKENIIDESGMPKERFSAEFPKEGPSILRIQQVVRGDSAAYFCASSPRFTVYSGNTIYFGEGSWLTVV.

The chain recombines TRBV5-4 with TRBJ2-5, with 7 bases lining up with TRBD2. Germline assignment: CDR1 SGHNT and CDR2 YYREEE (reference sequence). The CDR3 length is 15 residues. V dropped 5 bases and J dropped 2; count of bases not matched to a gene: 9. CDR3 region: CASRLYPAGQETQYF. The CDR3 coding sequence is TGTGCCAGCAGACTTTATCCAGCGGGGCAAGAGACCCAGTACTTC.

The gene calls are TRBV7-7 and TRBJ2-3; weak D call: TRBD1 (5 bases). Trimming removed 6 bases at V and 4 bases at J, with 23 bases between. Per the germline V gene, CDR1 is SSHAT and CDR2 is FNYEAQ (reference sequence). This CDR3 contains 17 residues. CDR3 coding DNA: TGTGCCAGCAGTCCAAATCCAAAGGCAGGGTGGGCAGATACGCAGTATTTT. It encodes CASSPNPKAGWADTQYF.

In this sample, this clone turned up once. The chain links TRBV7-9 to TRBJ2-7, with TRBD1 as a possible D gene (7 bases). The V end was cut by 1 base, the J end by 6 bases, with 13 bases between. The CDR3 has 14 amino acids. Germline-derived CDR1 and CDR2 are SEHNR and FQNEAQ (reference sequence). CDR3 sequence: CASSLGGDSSEQYF. The CDR3 nucleotides read TGTGCCAGCAGCTTAGGGGGGGACAGTAGCGAGCAGTACTTC.

CDR3 sequence: CASGSGADTQYF. The DNA of the CDR3 is TGCGCCAGCGGGAGTGGAGCGGATACGCAGTATTTT. The V and J genes are TRBV10-1 and TRBJ2-3; D may be TRBD2 (5 bases). The length of the CDR3 is 12 residues. Germline CDR1 and CDR2: WNHNN and SYGVQD (reference sequence). Trimming shortened V by 8 bases and J by 6 bases, and 12 bases separated the two germline ends.